Listed here are 6 T cell receptor beta chains from one sample, sequenced in a study of PD-1 blockade in classical Hodgkin lymphoma. Using immunoSEQ multiplex PCR, the repertoire was profiled, and TCRdb retains in-frame clones only, with some absent. The data contain more than 90,000 clones, 81% of them singletons. Every single patient, without exception, relapsed after autologous stem cell transplantation, and brentuximab vedotin exposure varied. Sequencing used peripheral blood mononuclear cells (PBMCs), obtained before the second cycle of nivolumab. All receptors come from a human donor with classical Hodgkin lymphoma.

This rearrangement joins TRBV6-5 to TRBJ2-3; 7 nucleotides agree with TRBD1. The CDR3 covers 15 residues. The trim removed 4 bases at V and 4 bases at J, leaving 8 bases unmatched. Per germline, CDR1 MNHEY and CDR2 SVGAGI. The chain's CDR3 is CASSSLQGRADTQYF. The DNA of the CDR3 is TGTGCCAGCAGTTCCCTACAGGGGAGAGCAGATACGCAGTATTTT.

The chain is built from TRBV2 and TRBJ2-2; 9 bases fit TRBD2. CDR1 SNHLY and CDR2 FYNNEI come from the germline V gene. CDR3 size: 17 residues. The junction had 15 bases not matched to a gene; V was cut back by 9 bases and J by 4 bases. DNA of the CDR3: TGTGCCAGGCAGATTGGGGGGGCTAGCGGGACCACCGGGGAGCTGTTTTTT. Protein: CARQIGGASGTTGELFF.

This rearrangement joins TRBV7-8 to TRBJ2-1; the match to TRBD1 covers 7 bases. The CDR3 totals 16 residues. Germline V gene sequence: CDR1 SGHVS, CDR2 FQNEAQ. V gave up 1 base and J gave up 8 bases; unmatched junction bases: 11. CDR3 residues: CASSLVNRGNGDEQFF. The CDR3 DNA sequence: TGTGCCAGCAGCTTAGTGAACAGGGGTAACGGGGATGAGCAGTTCTTC.

This clone was seen a single time. This sequence joins TRBV30 and TRBJ2-3; no clear D gene. The ends were cut back, 3 bases at V and 6 bases at J, with 7 bases in the middle. The germline V gene encodes CDR1 GTSNPN and CDR2 SVGIG (reference sequence). The CDR3 runs 11 residues. The CDR3 DNA reads as TGTGCCTGGAGCGCGTTGGATACGCAGTATTTT. Translating gives CAWSALDTQYF.

This clone was seen ten or more times. This chain uses TRBV5-1 with TRBJ1-2; D gene ambiguous. This CDR3 has 11 residues. V lost 0 bases to trimming and J lost 8 bases, with 5 bases between them. The germline gives CDR1 SGHRS, CDR2 YFSETQ. In nucleotides, the CDR3 is TGCGCCAGCAGCTTGGGATCCGGCTACACCTTC. It is translated as CASSLGSGYTF.

The chain couples TRBV14 to TRBJ2-1, with a possible D match to TRBD1 (5 bases). The CDR3 contains 14 residues. The V end lost 1 base, the J end lost 10 bases, and 14 bases lay between the germline ends. CDR1 SGHDN and CDR2 FVKESK come from the germline V gene. CDR3 sequence: CASSQVIGAGEQFF. CDR3 DNA: TGTGCCAGCAGCCAAGTCATAGGGGCAGGGGAGCAGTTCTTC.